This TCR beta chain was recorded in a study of blood T cell repertoires in COVID-19. For the study at large: Collection of acute and convalescent COVID-19 samples took place in the United States, Italy and Spain.

The CDR3 is 15 residues long. V gave up 7 bases and J gave up 4 bases, with 17 bases separating them. Germline CDR1 LNHDA, CDR2 SQIVND (reference sequence). Under the authors' procedure: Using reference gene primer amplification, nucleated cell counts were estimated. Clones were read by immunoSEQ multiplex PCR, and TCRdb kept only the in-frame ones, dropping some. V, J and clone size reflect that table, while D and trimming were determined from the DNA. The sample records 150,000 to 200,000 clones, roughly 79% being singletons. This chain joins TRBV19 and TRBJ2-1; TRBD2 is a possible D gene (6 bases). The sequence derives from a woman aged 70 to 79 with acute or convalescent COVID-19. Sequencing was carried out using peripheral blood. This CDR3 is CASKSTGTGYNEQFF. The CDR3 DNA reads as TGTGCCAGTAAATCCACCGGGACTGGATACAATGAGCAGTTCTTC.